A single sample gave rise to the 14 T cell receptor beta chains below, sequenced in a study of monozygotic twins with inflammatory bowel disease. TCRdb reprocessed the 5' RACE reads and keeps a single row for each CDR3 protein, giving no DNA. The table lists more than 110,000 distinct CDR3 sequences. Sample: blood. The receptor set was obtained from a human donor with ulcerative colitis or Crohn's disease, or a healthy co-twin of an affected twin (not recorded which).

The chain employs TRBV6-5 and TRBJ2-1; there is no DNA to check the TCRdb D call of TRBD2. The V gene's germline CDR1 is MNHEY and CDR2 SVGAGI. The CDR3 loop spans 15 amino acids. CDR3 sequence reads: CASSYSSSVGNEQFF.

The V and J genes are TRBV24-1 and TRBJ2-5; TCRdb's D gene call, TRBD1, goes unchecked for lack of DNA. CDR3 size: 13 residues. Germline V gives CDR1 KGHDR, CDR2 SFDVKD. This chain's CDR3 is CATSRGQRETQYF.

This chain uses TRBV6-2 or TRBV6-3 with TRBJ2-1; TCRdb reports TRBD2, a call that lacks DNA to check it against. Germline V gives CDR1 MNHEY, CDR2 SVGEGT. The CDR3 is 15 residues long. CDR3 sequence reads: CASRTVYSGDNEQFF.

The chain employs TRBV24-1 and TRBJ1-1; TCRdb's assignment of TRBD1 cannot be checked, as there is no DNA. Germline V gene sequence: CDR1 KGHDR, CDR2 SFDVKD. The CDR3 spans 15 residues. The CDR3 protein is CATSDSTELGTEAFF.

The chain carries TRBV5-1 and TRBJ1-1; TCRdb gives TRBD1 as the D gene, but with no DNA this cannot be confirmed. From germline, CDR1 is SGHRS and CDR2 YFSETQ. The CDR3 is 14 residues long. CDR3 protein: CASSLGTVGTEAFF.

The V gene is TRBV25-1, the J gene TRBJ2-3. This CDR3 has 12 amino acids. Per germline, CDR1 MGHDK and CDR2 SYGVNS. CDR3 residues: CASRGATDTQYF.

CDR3 protein: CASSLGGPDTGELFF. The genes are TRBV28 and TRBJ2-2; there is no DNA to check the TCRdb D call of TRBD1. This CDR3 has 15 amino acids. Germline V gene data show CDR1 as MDHEN and CDR2 as SYDVKM.

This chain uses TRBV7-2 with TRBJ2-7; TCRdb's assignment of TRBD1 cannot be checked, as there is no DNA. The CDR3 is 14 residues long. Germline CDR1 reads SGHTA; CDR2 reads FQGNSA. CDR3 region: CASSLDRLAYEQYF.

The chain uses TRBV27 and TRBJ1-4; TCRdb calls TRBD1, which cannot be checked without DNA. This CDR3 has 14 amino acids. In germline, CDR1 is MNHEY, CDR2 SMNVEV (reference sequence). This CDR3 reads CASSWDRRNEKLFF.

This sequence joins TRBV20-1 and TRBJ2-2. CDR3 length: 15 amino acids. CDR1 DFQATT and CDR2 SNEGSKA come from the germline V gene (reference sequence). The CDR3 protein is CSASRGTSNTGELFF.

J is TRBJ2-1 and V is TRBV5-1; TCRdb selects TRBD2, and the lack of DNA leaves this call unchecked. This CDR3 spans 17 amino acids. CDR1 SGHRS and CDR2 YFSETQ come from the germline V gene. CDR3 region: CASSLVLAGGRYNEQFF.

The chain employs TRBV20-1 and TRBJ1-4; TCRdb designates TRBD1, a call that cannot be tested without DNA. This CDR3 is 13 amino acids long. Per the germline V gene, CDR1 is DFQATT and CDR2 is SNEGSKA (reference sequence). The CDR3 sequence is CSARDRVGEKLFF.

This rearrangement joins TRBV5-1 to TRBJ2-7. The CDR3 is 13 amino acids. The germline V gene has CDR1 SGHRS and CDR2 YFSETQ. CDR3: CASSLGGNYEQYF.

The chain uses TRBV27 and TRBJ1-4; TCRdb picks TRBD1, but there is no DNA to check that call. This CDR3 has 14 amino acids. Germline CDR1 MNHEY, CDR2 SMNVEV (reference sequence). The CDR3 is CASSLNRGNEKLFF. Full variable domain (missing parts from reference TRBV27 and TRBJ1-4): EAQVTQNPRYLITVTGKKLTVTCSQNMNHEYMSWYRQDPGLGLRQIYYSMNVEVTDKGDVPEGYKVSRKEKRNFPLILESPSPNQTSLYFCASSLNRGNEKLFFGSGTQLSVL.